Below, 15 T cell receptor beta chains from the same sample are listed, as sequenced in a study of blood T cell repertoires in COVID-19. Generated by immunoSEQ multiplex PCR, the TCRdb table keeps only in-frame clones and is missing some. The sample records approximately 110,000 clones, around 76% being singletons. The sample comprised peripheral blood. The receptor set was obtained from a man aged 80 or over with COVID-19, enrolled during active disease.

The V call is TRBV18, the J call TRBJ1-4, with a possible D match to TRBD1 (5 bases). The CDR3 has 15 amino acids. V was shortened by 6 bases and J by 0 bases, with 11 bases between the two germline ends. Germline V gene sequence: CDR1 KGHSH, CDR2 LQKENI. CDR3 amino acids: CASSREGPTNEKLFF. CDR3 in DNA: TGTGCCAGCTCCCGGGAGGGACCAACTAATGAAAAACTGTTTTTT.

The V call is TRBV29-1, the J call TRBJ2-1; no clear D gene. This CDR3 has 17 residues. CDR1 and CDR2 from the germline V gene are SQVTM and ANQGSEA. V gave up 1 base and J gave up 0 bases, with 16 bases separating them. CDR3 loop: CSVEVRPRRGSYNEQFF. CDR3 bases: TGCAGCGTTGAAGTGCGTCCCCGCAGAGGCTCCTACAATGAGCAGTTCTTC.

Only one count was recorded for this clone. The sample carries other DNA sequences with the same CDR3. The genes are TRBV7-2 and TRBJ2-3; 7 bases are a match to TRBD2. The CDR3 sequence is 15 residues long. Germline lookup yields CDR1 SGHTA and CDR2 FQGNSA. J was trimmed by 0 bases and V by 5 bases; bases with no gene match: 5. The CDR3 loop reads CASSIQGGSTDTQYF. The CDR3 bases are TGTGCCAGCAGCATCCAGGGAGGGAGCACAGATACGCAGTATTTT. The full variable domain, in which reference TRBV7-2 and TRBJ2-3 provide the parts outside the CDR3, is GAGVSQSPSNKVTEKGKDVELRCDPISGHTALYWYRQSLGQGLEFLIYFQGNSAPDKSGLPSDRFSAERTGGSVSTLTIQRTQQEDSAVYLCASSIQGGSTDTQYFGPGTRLTVL.

J is TRBJ2-5 and V is TRBV7-2, with TRBD1 matching 7 bases. This CDR3 has 14 amino acids. The ends lost 3 bases at V and 5 bases at J; junction bases unmatched: 6. The germline gives CDR1 SGHTA, CDR2 FQGNSA. This CDR3 is CASSLTGLGETQYF. CDR3 coding DNA: TGTGCCAGCAGCTTGACAGGGCTCGGTGAGACCCAGTACTTC.

This clone was recorded once. This rearrangement joins TRBV7-3 to TRBJ2-3, with D perhaps TRBD2 (6 bases). Trimming removed 2 bases from V and 6 bases from J, with 15 bases in between. Per germline, CDR1 SGHTA and CDR2 FQGTGA. The CDR3 has 15 amino acids. CDR3 protein: CASSLLSGSRDTQYF. The CDR3 DNA is TGTGCCAGCAGCTTACTTTCCGGGAGTCGCGATACGCAGTATTTT.

The chain employs TRBV3-1 (or the pseudogene TRBV3-2) and TRBJ2-3, with TRBD2 matching over 8 bases. After removal of 7 bases from V and 5 bases from J, the junction contained 20 bases not matched to a gene. The CDR3 covers 18 residues. Germline V gives CDR1 LGHDT, CDR2 YNNKEL (reference sequence). CDR3 sequence (DNA): TGTGCCAGCACCCCCGAGCGTGTTGGTCTAGCGGGTGGAGATACGCAGTATTTT. Its protein is CASTPERVGLAGGDTQYF.

The V call is TRBV7-2, the J call TRBJ1-6; D unresolved. Germline loops: CDR1 SGHTA, CDR2 FQGNSA. Trimming took off 6 bases at V and 7 bases at J, with 10 bases between the two ends. The CDR3 sequence is 13 residues long. The CDR3 DNA reads as TGTGCCAGCAGTTCCTCCCTCAATTCACCCCTCCACTTT. This gives the protein CASSSSLNSPLHF.

This chain connects TRBV11-2 to TRBJ1-2; 9 positions match TRBD1. V shed 5 bases and J 4 bases; nucleotides not matched to a gene: 5. The CDR3 has 14 amino acids. The germline V gene encodes CDR1 SGHAT and CDR2 FQNNGV. The CDR3 DNA follows: TGTGCCAGCAGCCCGGGACAGGGCGGCTATGGCTACACCTTC. It yields the protein CASSPGQGGYGYTF. The full variable domain, completed using reference TRBV11-2 and TRBJ1-2, is EAGVAQSPRYKIIEKRQSVAFWCNPISGHATLYWYQQILGQGPKLLIQFQNNGVVDDSQLPKDRFSAERLKGVDSTLKIQPAKLEDSAVYLCASSPGQGGYGYTFGSGTRLTVV.

The chain uses TRBV7-3 and TRBJ2-2, with D maybe TRBD2 (6 bases). The germline CDR1 and CDR2 sequences are SGHTA and FQGTGA. Trimming took 7 bases from V and 6 from J, leaving 15 bases between them. This CDR3 region has 14 residues. This chain's CDR3 is CASTPGGSPGELFF. CDR3 sequence (DNA): TGTGCCAGCACCCCCGGAGGGTCCCCCGGGGAGCTGTTTTTT.

The rearrangement joins TRBV7-3 to TRBJ2-2; D perhaps matches TRBD2 (5 bases). This CDR3 comprises 14 residues. The ends were cut back, 2 bases at V and 5 bases at J, with 9 bases in the middle. Germline V gives CDR1 SGHTA, CDR2 FQGTGA. In DNA, the CDR3 is TGTGCCAGCAGCTTAGAGGGTTCGACCGGGGAGCTGTTTTTT. Amino acid sequence: CASSLEGSTGELFF.

In its sample, this clone was seen a few times. The gene calls are TRBV7-2 and TRBJ1-2; D gene unclear. Germline lookup yields CDR1 SGHTA and CDR2 FQGNSA. V lost 5 bases to trimming and J lost 8 bases, with 18 bases between them. The CDR3 has 14 residues. CDR3 nucleotides: TGTGCCAGCAGCCAAGAAGGCCGGGTATGGGGCTACACCTTC. It translates to CASSQEGRVWGYTF.

The chain is built from TRBV30 and TRBJ2-3; TRBD2 matches 7 bases. Germline loops: CDR1 GTSNPN, CDR2 SVGIG (reference sequence). Germline trimming cut 2 bases from V and 1 base from J; bases unmatched to any gene: 3. The CDR3 is made up of 14 amino acids. The CDR3 loop is CAWSFLAGTDTQYF. DNA of the CDR3: TGTGCCTGGAGTTTCCTAGCGGGCACAGATACGCAGTATTTT.

Here the CDR3 DNA reads TGTGCCACCAGCAGAGTATCCGCCGGGTCCTACGAGCAGTACTTC. This translates into CATSRVSAGSYEQYF. The rearrangement links TRBV15 to TRBJ2-7; D not resolved. Germline V gene lookup returns CDR1 LNHNV and CDR2 YYDKDF (reference sequence). Trimming shortened V by 1 base and J by 1 base, and 11 bases separated the two germline ends. CDR3 length: 15 residues.

With respect to this clone: Other DNA sequences of this sample code for an identical CDR3. The chain joins TRBV18 to TRBJ1-2; possible D gene TRBD1, 6 bases. The V gene's germline CDR1 is KGHSH and CDR2 LQKENI. The V gene lost 1 base and the J gene lost 3 bases, with 9 bases spanning the gap. This CDR3 has 14 residues. The CDR3 region has the DNA TGTGCCAGCTCACCACGCGCAGGGGACTATGGCTACACCTTC. It is translated as CASSPRAGDYGYTF.

The chain uses TRBV5-6 and TRBJ2-2; weak D call: TRBD2 (5 bases). From germline, CDR1 is SGHDT and CDR2 YYEEEE. This CDR3 has 18 residues. Deletions cut 4 bases from V and 4 bases from J, with 23 bases between. This CDR3 is CASSRRWSDKLITGELFF. DNA of the CDR3: TGTGCCAGCAGCCGGAGGTGGTCCGATAAATTGATCACCGGGGAGCTGTTTTTT.